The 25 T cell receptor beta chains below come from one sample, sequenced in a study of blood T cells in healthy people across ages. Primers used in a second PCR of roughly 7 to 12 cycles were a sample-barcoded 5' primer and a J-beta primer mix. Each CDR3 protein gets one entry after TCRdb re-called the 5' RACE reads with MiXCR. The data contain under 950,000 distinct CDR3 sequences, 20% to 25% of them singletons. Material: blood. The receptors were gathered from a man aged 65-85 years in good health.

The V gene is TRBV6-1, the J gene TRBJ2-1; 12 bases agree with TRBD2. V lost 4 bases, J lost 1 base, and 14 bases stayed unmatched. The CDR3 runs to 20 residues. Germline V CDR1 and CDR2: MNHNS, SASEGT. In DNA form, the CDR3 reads TGTGCCAGCAGTGCCCCCAGACTAGCGGGGGCAACCTCATCCTACAATGAGCAGTTCTTC. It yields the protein CASSAPRLAGATSSYNEQFF.

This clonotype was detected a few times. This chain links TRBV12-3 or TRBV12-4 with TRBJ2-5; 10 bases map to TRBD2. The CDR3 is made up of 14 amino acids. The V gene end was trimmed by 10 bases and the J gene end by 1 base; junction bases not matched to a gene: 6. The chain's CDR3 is CATLAGGFQETQYF. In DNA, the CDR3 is TGTGCCACCTTAGCGGGGGGCTTCCAAGAGACCCAGTACTTC.

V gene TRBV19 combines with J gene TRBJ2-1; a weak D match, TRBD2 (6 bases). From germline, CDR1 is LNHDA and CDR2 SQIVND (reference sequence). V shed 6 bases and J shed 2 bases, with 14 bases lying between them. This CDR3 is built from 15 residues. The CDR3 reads CASRQLAGAYNEQFF. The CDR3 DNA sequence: TGTGCCAGTAGACAACTAGCCGGGGCCTACAATGAGCAGTTCTTC.

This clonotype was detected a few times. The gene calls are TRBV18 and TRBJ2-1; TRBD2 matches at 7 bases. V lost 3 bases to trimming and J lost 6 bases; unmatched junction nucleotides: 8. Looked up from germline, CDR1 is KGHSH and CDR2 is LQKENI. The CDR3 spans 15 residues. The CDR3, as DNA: TGTGCCAGCTCACCCCTTAGCGGGCCTGGCAATGAGCAGTTCTTC. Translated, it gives CASSPLSGPGNEQFF.

The CDR3 region is CASSPKSTGRQYF. The DNA of the CDR3 is TGTGCCAGCAGTCCCAAGTCGACAGGGCGGCAGTACTTC. The J gene is TRBJ2-7, the V gene TRBV2; the match to TRBD1 covers 7 bases. J lost 9 bases, V lost 5 bases, and 10 bases had no gene match. Germline V gene sequence: CDR1 SNHLY, CDR2 FYNNEI. CDR3 length equals 13 residues. The whole variable domain, remainder taken from reference TRBV2 and TRBJ2-7, is EPEVTQTPSHQVTQMGQEVILRCVPISNHLYFYWYRQILGQKVEFLVSFYNNEISEKSEIFDDQFSVERPDGSNFTLKIRSTKLEDSAMYFCASSPKSTGRQYFGPGTRLTVT.

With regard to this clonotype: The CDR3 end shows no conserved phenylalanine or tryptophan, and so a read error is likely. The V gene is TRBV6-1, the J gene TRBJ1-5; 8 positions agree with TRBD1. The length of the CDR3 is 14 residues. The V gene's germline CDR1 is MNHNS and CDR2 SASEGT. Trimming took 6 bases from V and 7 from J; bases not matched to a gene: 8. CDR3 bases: TGTGCCAGCAGCTTCGACAGGGGAAACCAGCCCCAGCATCTT. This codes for CASSFDRGNQPQHL.

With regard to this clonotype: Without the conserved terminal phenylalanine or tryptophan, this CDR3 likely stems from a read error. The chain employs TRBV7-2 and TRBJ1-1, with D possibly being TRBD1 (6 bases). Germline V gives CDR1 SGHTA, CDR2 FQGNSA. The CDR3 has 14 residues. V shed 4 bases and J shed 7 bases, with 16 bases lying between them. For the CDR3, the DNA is TGTGCCAGCAGCTCGCGGGGGGGCGAGGGTGAAGCTTTCCTT. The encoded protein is CASSSRGGEGEAFL.

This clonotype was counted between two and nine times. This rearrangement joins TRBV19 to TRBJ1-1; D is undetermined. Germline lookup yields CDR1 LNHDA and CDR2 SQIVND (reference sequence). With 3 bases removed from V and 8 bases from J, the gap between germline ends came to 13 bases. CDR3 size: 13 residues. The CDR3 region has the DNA TGTGCCAGTAGTATCTCCGGGCTGCGGGAAGCTTTCTTT. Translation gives CASSISGLREAFF.

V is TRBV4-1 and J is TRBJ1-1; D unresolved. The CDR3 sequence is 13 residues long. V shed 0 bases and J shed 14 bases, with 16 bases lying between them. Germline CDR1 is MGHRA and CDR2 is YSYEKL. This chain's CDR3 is CASSQEIARAPFF. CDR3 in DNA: TGCGCCAGCAGCCAAGAGATAGCGAGGGCTCCCTTCTTT.

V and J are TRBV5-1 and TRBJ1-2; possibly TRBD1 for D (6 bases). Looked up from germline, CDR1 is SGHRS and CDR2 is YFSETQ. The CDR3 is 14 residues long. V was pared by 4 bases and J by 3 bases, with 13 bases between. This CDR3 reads CASSTGQSYYGYTF. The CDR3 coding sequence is TGCGCCAGCAGCACCGGACAGAGCTACTATGGCTACACCTTC.

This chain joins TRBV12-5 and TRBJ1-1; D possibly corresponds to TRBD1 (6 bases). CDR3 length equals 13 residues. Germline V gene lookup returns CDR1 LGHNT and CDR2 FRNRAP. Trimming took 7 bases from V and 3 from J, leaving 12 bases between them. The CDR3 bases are TGTGCTAGTGCCCTCGGGGGCTACACTGAAGCTTTCTTT. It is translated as CASALGGYTEAFF.

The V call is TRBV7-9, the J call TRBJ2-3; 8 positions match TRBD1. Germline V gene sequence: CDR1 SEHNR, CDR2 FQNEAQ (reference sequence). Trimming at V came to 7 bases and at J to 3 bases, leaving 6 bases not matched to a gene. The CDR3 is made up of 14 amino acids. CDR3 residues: CASNSDRATDTQYF. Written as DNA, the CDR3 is TGTGCCAGCAACTCGGACAGGGCAACAGATACGCAGTATTTT. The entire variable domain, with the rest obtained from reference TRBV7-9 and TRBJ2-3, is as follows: DTGVSQNPRHKITKRGQNVTFRCDPISEHNRLYWYRQTLGQGPEFLTYFQNEAQLEKSRLLSDRFSAERPKGSFSTLEIQRTEQGDSAMYLCASNSDRATDTQYFGPGTRLTVL.

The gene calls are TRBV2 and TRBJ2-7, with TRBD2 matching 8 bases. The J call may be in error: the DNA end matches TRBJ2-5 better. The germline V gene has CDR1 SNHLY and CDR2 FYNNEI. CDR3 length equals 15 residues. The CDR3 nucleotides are TGTGCCAGCAGTGAAGGAAGGACTAGCAAAGAGACCCAGTACTTC. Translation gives CASSEGRTSKETQYF.

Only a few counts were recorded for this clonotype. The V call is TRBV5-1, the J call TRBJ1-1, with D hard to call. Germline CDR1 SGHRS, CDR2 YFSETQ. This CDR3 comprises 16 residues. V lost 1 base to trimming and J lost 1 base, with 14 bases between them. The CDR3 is CASSLRDSTPNTEAFF. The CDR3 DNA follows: TGCGCCAGCAGCTTGCGAGACTCAACCCCGAACACTGAAGCTTTCTTT.

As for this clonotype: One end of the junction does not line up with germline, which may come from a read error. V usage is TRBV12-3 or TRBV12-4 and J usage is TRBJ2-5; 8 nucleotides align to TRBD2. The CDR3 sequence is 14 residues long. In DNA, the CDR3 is TGTGCCAGCAGTTTCAGCGGGGGCCAAGAGGCCCAGTACTTC. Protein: CASSFSGGQEAQYF.

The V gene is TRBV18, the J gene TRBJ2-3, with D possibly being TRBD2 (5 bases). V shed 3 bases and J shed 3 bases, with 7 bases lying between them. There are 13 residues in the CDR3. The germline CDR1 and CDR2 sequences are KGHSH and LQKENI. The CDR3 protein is CASSPGMTDTQYF. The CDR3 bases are TGTGCCAGCTCACCCGGGATGACAGATACGCAGTATTTT. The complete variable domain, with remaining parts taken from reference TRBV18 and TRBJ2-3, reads NAGVMQNPRHLVRRRGQEARLRCSPMKGHSHVYWYRQLPEEGLKFMVYLQKENIIDESGMPKERFSAEFPKEGPSILRIQQVVRGDSAAYFCASSPGMTDTQYFGPGTRLTVL.

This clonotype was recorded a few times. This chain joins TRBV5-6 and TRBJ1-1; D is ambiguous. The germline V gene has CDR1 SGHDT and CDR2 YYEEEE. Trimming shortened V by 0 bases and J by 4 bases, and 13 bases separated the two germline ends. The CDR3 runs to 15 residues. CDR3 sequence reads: CASSLVADWSTEAFF. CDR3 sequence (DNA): TGTGCCAGCAGCTTGGTTGCGGATTGGAGCACTGAAGCTTTCTTT.

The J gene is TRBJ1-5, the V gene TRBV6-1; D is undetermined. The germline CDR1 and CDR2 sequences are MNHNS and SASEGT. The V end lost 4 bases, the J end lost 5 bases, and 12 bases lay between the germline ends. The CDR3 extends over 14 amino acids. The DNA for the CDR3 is TGTGCCAGCAGTGGGCAGAGACGAGATCAGCCCCAGCATTTT. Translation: CASSGQRRDQPQHF.

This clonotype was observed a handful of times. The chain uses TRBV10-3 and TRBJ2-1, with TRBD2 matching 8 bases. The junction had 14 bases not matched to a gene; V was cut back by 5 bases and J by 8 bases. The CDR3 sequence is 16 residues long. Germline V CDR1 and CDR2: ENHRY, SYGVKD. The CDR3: CAISPSSGTSLYEQFF. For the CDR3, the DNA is TGTGCCATCAGTCCTTCCTCCGGGACTAGTCTCTATGAGCAGTTCTTC.

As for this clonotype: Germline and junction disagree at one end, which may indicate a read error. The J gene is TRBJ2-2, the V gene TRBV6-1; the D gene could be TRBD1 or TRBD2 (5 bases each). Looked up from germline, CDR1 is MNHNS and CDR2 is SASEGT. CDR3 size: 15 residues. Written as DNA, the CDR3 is TGTGCCAGCAGGTCGGACATGGTGAACACCGGGGAACTGTTCTTT. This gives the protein CASRSDMVNTGELFF.

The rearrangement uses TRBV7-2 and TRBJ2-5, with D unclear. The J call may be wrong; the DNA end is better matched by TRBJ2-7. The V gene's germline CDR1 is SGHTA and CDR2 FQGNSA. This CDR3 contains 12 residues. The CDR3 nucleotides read TGTGCCAGCAACTTGACTCCAGGCGAGCAGTACTTC. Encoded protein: CASNLTPGEQYF.

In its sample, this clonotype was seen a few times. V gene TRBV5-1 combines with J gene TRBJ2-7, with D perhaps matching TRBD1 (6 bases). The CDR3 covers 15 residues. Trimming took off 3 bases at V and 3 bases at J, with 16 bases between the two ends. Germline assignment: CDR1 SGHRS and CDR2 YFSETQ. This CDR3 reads CASSSAETGHYEQYF. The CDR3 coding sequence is TGCGCCAGCAGCTCGGCTGAGACAGGACACTACGAGCAGTACTTC.

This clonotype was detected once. This CDR3 reads CASRVLGTGREDEQFF. CDR3 coding DNA: TGTGCCAGCAGAGTCCTGGGGACAGGGAGGGAGGATGAGCAGTTCTTC. This chain connects TRBV6-6 to TRBJ2-5; 9 bases are a match to TRBD1. The better agreement between TRBJ2-1 and the DNA end casts doubt on the J call. In germline, CDR1 is MNHNY, CDR2 SVGAGI (reference sequence). The CDR3 covers 16 residues.

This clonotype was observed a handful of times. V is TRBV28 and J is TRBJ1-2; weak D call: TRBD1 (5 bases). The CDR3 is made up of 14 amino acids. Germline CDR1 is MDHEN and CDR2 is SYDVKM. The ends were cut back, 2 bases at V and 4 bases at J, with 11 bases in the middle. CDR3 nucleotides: TGTGCCAGCAGTTTAAGTCAGGGATCCTATGGCTACACCTTC. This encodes CASSLSQGSYGYTF.

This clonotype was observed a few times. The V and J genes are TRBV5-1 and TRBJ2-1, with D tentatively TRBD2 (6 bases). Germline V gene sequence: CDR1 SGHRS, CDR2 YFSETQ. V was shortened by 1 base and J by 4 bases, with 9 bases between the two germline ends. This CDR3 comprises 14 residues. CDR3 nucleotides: TGCGCCAGCAGCTTGCGGACTACGTACAATGAGCAGTTCTTC. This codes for CASSLRTTYNEQFF. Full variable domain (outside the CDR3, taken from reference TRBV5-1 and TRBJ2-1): KAGVTQTPRYLIKTRGQQVTLSCSPISGHRSVSWYQQTPGQGLQFLFEYFSETQRNKGNFPGRFSGRQFSNSRSEMNVSTLELGDSALYLCASSLRTTYNEQFFGPGTRLTVL.